The rows below give T cell receptor beta chains drawn from one sample of a study of blood T cell repertoires in COVID-19. Sequencing was performed with immunoSEQ multiplex PCR; in TCRdb, only in-frame clones are kept and a portion is missing. The data show around 300,000 clones, with 70% to 90% seen just once and about 3% held by the top ten. Source material: peripheral blood. Receptors originate from a woman in her 30s with active or convalescent COVID-19. CDR3s include the opening cysteine and the closing phenylalanine or tryptophan. A D gene is named only where the DNA matches it firmly. Where a row states a size, it is once, few, many or the class of an expanded clone; other rows omit it.

V gene	clone size	J gene	D gene	CDR3 protein	CDR3 DNA
TRBV6-5	-	TRBJ1-1	TRBD1	CASSTGTGGTEAFF	TGTGCCAGCAGTACAGGGACAGGGGGGACTGAAGCTTTCTTT
TRBV7-7	-	TRBJ2-5	TRBD2	CASSPGLAGRETQYF	TGTGCTAGCAGCCCTGGACTAGCGGGGAGAGAGACCCAGTACTTC
TRBV9	-	TRBJ1-4	TRBD1	CASSVEGAANEKLFF	TGTGCCAGCAGCGTGGAGGGGGCGGCTAATGAAAAACTGTTTTTT
TRBV5-4	-	TRBJ2-7	-	CASSPSGLIYEQYF	TGTGCCAGCAGCCCGTCAGGGCTAATCTACGAGCAGTACTTC
TRBV6-5	once	TRBJ2-2	TRBD2	CASSSSGGEGGELFF	TGTGCCAGCAGCTCTAGCGGGGGGGAAGGCGGGGAGCTGTTTTTT
TRBV18	-	TRBJ1-3	-	CASETGGRSGNTIYF	TGTGCCAGCGAGACAGGTGGACGATCTGGAAACACCATATATTTT
TRBV7-2	-	TRBJ2-7	TRBD1	CATRTGVSYEQYF	TGTGCCACACGGACAGGGGTCTCCTACGAGCAGTACTTC
TRBV3-1/TRBV3-2	once	TRBJ2-3	-	CASSQQTDTQYF	TGTGCCAGCAGCCAACAGACAGATACGCAGTATTTT
TRBV10-2	-	TRBJ1-4	-	CASGATTNEKLFF	TGCGCCAGCGGGGCAACAACTAATGAAAAACTGTTTTTT
TRBV7-2	once	TRBJ2-2	TRBD2	CASSLVAGGPGELFF	TGTGCCAGCAGCTTAGTAGCGGGGGGGCCCGGGGAGCTGTTTTTT